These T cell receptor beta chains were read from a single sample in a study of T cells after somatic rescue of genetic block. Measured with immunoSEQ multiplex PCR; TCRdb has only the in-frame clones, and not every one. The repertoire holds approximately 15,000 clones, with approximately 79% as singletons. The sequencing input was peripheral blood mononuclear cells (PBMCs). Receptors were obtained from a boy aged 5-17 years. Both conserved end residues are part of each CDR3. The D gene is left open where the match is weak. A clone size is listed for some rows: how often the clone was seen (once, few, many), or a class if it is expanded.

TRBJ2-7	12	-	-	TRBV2	TGTGCCAGCAGTTGGCTTACCTACGAGCAGTACTTC	CASSWLTYEQYF
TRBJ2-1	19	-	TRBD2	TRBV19	TGTGCCAGTAGTTCCGGGACTAGCGGGAGAAGGGGGCCCTACAATGAGCAGTTCTTC	CASSSGTSGRRGPYNEQFF
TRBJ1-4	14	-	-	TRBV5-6	TGTGCCAGCAGCTTAAACCAGGGGTTGGAAAAACTGTTTTTT	CASSLNQGLEKLFF
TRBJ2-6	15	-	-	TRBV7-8	TGTGCCAGCACCCTCCGGGGTGGTGGGGCCAACGTCCTGACTTTC	CASTLRGGGANVLTF
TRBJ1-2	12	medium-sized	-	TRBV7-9	TGTGCCAGCAGCTCGGCCCTCTATGGCTACACCTTC	CASSSALYGYTF
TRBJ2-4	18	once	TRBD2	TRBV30	TGTGCCTGGAGTGTACAAAGGGGCGGGAGGGCGGCCAAAAACATTCAGTACTTC	CAWSVQRGGRAAKNIQYF
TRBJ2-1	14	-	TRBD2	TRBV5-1	TGCGCCAGCAGCTGGACGGGACTAGTGGGTGAGCAGTTCTTC	CASSWTGLVGEQFF
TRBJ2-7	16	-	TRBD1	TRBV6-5	TGTGCCAGCAGTTATTCCCTAGCAGGGGGCTTCTACGAGCAGTACTTC	CASSYSLAGGFYEQYF
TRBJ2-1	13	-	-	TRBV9	TGTGCCAGCAGCGTAGCTTCAGGTAATGAGCAGTTCTTC	CASSVASGNEQFF
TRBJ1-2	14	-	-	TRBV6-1	TGTGCCAGCAGTGAACCTAGCTTTACTGGGGGCTACACCTTC	CASSEPSFTGGYTF
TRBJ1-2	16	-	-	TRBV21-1	TGTGCCAGCAGCAAGGCTAACAGGGGGCTCCGCTATGGCTACACCTTC	CASSKANRGLRYGYTF
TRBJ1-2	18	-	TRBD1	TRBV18	TGTGCCAGCTCACAAATTTCAGGGGGCGCACATCTTAACTATGGCTACACCTTC	CASSQISGGAHLNYGYTF
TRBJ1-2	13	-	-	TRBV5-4	TGTGCCAGCAGCTTGTATCCGGTATATGGCTACACCTTC	CASSLYPVYGYTF
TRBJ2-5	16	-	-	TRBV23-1	TGCGCCAGCAGTCAATCGAAAGGGACTCCTCAAGAGACCCAGTACTTC	CASSQSKGTPQETQYF
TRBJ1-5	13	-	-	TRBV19	TGTGCCAGTAGGAGACTGGGGGGCACGCCCCAGCATTTT	CASRRLGGTPQHF
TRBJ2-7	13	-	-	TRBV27	TGTGCCAGCAGTTTGGGAACAGGGTACGAGCAGTACTTC	CASSLGTGYEQYF
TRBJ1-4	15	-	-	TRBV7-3	TGTGCCAGCAGCTTAACGGGCAGGGCTGGTGAAAAACTGTTTTTT	CASSLTGRAGEKLFF
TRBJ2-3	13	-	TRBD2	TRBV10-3	TGTGCCATCACTAGCGGGGGAACAGATACGCAGTATTTT	CAITSGGTDTQYF
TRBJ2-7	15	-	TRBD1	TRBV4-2	TGTGCCAGCAGCCTCACAGGGGTCAGCTCCTACGAGCAGTACTTC	CASSLTGVSSYEQYF
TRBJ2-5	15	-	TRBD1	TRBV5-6	TGTGCCAGCAGCCTCGGACAGGGGGTCCAAGAGACCCAGTACTTC	CASSLGQGVQETQYF
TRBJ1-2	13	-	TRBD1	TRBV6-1	TGTGCCAGCAACCGACAGGGAATCTATGGCTACACCTTC	CASNRQGIYGYTF
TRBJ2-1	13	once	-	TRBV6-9	TGTGCCAGCAGTTACGAATTGCAGGGAGAGCAGTTCTTC	CASSYELQGEQFF
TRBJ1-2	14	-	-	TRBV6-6	TGTGCCAGCAGTTACTCGCTACAGGGTGAAGGCTACACCTTC	CASSYSLQGEGYTF
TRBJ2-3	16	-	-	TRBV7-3	TGTGCCAGCAGTGACGGCAGGGGAAAGGGGACAGATACGCAGTATTTT	CASSDGRGKGTDTQYF
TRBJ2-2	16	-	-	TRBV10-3	TGTGCCATCATGGCCCGACAGGTCACGAACACCGGGGAGCTGTTTTTT	CAIMARQVTNTGELFF
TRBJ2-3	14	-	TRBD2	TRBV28	TGTGCCAGCAGTTTTGGACTAGCGTTAGATACGCAGTATTTT	CASSFGLALDTQYF
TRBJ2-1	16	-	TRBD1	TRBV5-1	TGCGCCAGCAGCTTAACCGGGACAGGACCGTACAATGAGCAGTTCTTC	CASSLTGTGPYNEQFF
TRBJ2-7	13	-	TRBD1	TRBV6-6	TGTGCCAGCAGAACGGGGACAGATTACGAGCAGTACTTC	CASRTGTDYEQYF